Sequencing of this TCR beta chain was carried out in a study of T cells in localized non-small cell lung cancer. Only in-frame clones appear in the TCRdb table, and some are missing; sequencing was by immunoSEQ multiplex PCR. Here the sample spans roughly 48,000 clones, roughly 77% being singletons. General observations from the study: Out of the top 100 tumor clones, a median around 57 were seen in adjacent lung.

This clone was counted once. The antigen is not known. The germline V and J ends were trimmed by 2 bases and 5 bases, with 16 bases remaining between them. The germline gives CDR1 SGDLS, CDR2 YYNGEE. The CDR3 runs to 15 residues. The receptor was isolated from a man aged 40 to 70 with stage I squamous cell lung carcinoma. V is TRBV9 and J is TRBJ1-2, with a tentative D call TRBD1 (5 bases). The specimen was peripheral blood, collected before any cancer treatment. CDR3 in amino acids: CASSVGQGPHYGYTF. CDR3 bases: TGTGCCAGCAGCGTGGGTCAGGGCCCACATTATGGCTACACCTTC.